The rows below give T cell receptor beta chains drawn from one sample of a study of CXCR3-negative and CXCR3-positive naive CD8 T cells. For each CDR3 protein, TCRdb gives one entry from its re-call of the 5' RACE reads, without DNA. The listing contains about 98,000 distinct CDR3 sequences. Source material: naive CXCR3+ CD8+ T cells from blood. The source of these receptors is a human donor in good health. Some clones in this sample may be carry-over from other donors' samples. Both conserved end residues are part of each CDR3.

>TRBJ2-3|TRBV6-2/TRBV6-3
CASSYPTSGLSTDTQYF
>TRBJ1-1|TRBV7-9
CASSPPGSRVNNEAFF
>TRBJ2-1|TRBV7-2
CASSFGLAWSPYNEQFF
>TRBJ2-6|TRBV6-2/TRBV6-3
CASSDRDAMVAGANVLTF
>TRBJ2-5|TRBV12-3/TRBV12-4
CASSNAPWSGGEETQYF
>TRBJ1-1|TRBV29-1
CSVGKYTEAFF
>TRBJ2-1|TRBV7-8
CASSGTGINEQFF
>TRBJ2-1|TRBV7-8
CASSVRRSNEQFF
>TRBJ2-7|TRBV11-2
CASSLGSRGRQSTYEQYF
>TRBJ2-5|TRBV7-9
CASSLGEDAETQYF
>TRBJ1-1|TRBV7-9
CASSGHRALNTEAFF
>TRBJ2-4|TRBV9
CASSPPPGAKNIQYF
>TRBJ2-1|TRBV7-3
CASSPRGGEFGEQFF
>TRBJ2-5|TRBV20-1
CSARVGYIQETQYF
>TRBJ1-2|TRBV29-1
CSGGPLGSIGYTF
>TRBJ2-2|TRBV9
CASSVDGGFVGELFF
>TRBJ1-2|TRBV3-1
CASSSPDRGPFHGYTF
>TRBJ1-5|TRBV12-3/TRBV12-4
CASSPISAGNQPQHF
>TRBJ2-7|TRBV7-7
CASSLTSGVCGGEQYF
>TRBJ1-1|TRBV4-3
CASSIRLRAVMNTEAFF
>TRBJ2-2|TRBV4-3
CASSQEGAGGTGELFF
>TRBJ2-3|TRBV21-1
CASSQASGGGTDTQYF
>TRBJ1-2|TRBV7-9
CAGSLTGTLTPNYGYTF
>TRBJ2-1|TRBV27
CASSFGGGADNEQFF
>TRBJ2-7|TRBV4-2
CASSQRSDSFYEQYF